The 23 T cell receptor beta chains in this list originate from one sample, sequenced in a study of T-cell memory formation after mild COVID-19. Each CDR3 protein gets one entry after TCRdb re-called the 5' RACE reads with MiXCR. The sample lists around 300,000 distinct CDR3 sequences; around 15% were seen once. The sequenced sample consisted of PBMCs or a T cell subset sorted from them (not recorded which). The source of these receptors is a man aged 18 to 35 who had mild COVID-19 (a few samples of this study predate the infection). Cell type and time point are not known.

This clonotype was picked up a small number of times. The V and J genes are TRBV9 and TRBJ1-1; D is unclear. V dropped 3 bases and J dropped 6 bases, with 21 bases sitting between them. There are 16 residues in the CDR3. Germline V gives CDR1 SGDLS, CDR2 YYNGEE. CDR3 nucleotide sequence: TGTGCCAGCAGCGACCCAGGTCGGGGTTCTTCTTCTGAAGCTTTCTTT. This gives the protein CASSDPGRGSSSEAFF.

The rearrangement links TRBV12-3 or TRBV12-4 to TRBJ2-7, with TRBD1 matching 9 bases. The length of the CDR3 is 17 residues. The junction had 13 bases not matched to a gene; V was cut back by 4 bases and J by 3 bases. The CDR3 DNA reads as TGTGCCAGCAGTTGGGGGACCGGGACAGGGATGGACTACGAGCAGTACGTC. Its translation is CASSWGTGTGMDYEQYV.

The V gene is TRBV20-1, the J gene TRBJ1-6; D unclear. Germline V CDR1 and CDR2: DFQATT, SNEGSKA (reference sequence). This CDR3 is 15 amino acids long. V was shortened by 6 bases and J by 2 bases, with 14 bases between the two germline ends. The CDR3: CSAPKRIAYNSPLHF. The CDR3 nucleotides read TGCAGTGCGCCCAAGAGGATAGCCTATAATTCACCCCTCCACTTT.

CDR3 residues: CASSRRQGGNNQPQHF. CDR3 coding DNA: TGTGCCAGCAGCCGCAGACAGGGTGGGAACAATCAGCCCCAGCATTTT. This chain uses TRBV6-5 with TRBJ1-5, with TRBD1 identical over 7 bases. The CDR3 runs 16 residues. With V trimmed by 6 bases and J by 3 bases, 11 bases remained unmatched. From germline, CDR1 is MNHEY and CDR2 SVGAGI.

The chain couples TRBV29-1 to TRBJ2-5, with D maybe TRBD1 (5 bases). The CDR3 runs to 12 residues. Looked up from germline, CDR1 is SQVTM and CDR2 is ANQGSEA. Trimming stripped 6 bases from V and 3 bases from J, with 11 bases between. In nucleotides, the CDR3 is TGCAGCGTCCAGGGAATTGAAGAGACCCAGTACTTC. The encoded protein is CSVQGIEETQYF.

This clonotype showed up just a few times. The CDR3 here is CAWSGMPRGYTF. The CDR3 DNA sequence: TGTGCCTGGAGTGGTATGCCCCGGGGCTACACCTTC. This chain uses TRBV30 with TRBJ1-2; D remains unclear. The V gene lost 1 base and the J gene lost 8 bases, with 11 bases spanning the gap. Germline assignment: CDR1 GTSNPN and CDR2 SVGIG (reference sequence). The CDR3 totals 12 residues.

This clonotype was counted only a few times. The chain is built from TRBV10-3 and TRBJ1-5; 8 nucleotides agree with TRBD1. The CDR3 contains 13 residues. V lost 10 bases and J lost 3; bases outside the gene matches: 5. From germline, CDR1 is ENHRY and CDR2 SYGVKD. The CDR3 nucleotides are TGTGCCACCGGGACAGGCTACAATCAGCCCCAGCATTTT. Translated: CATGTGYNQPQHF.

J is TRBJ2-3 and V is TRBV3-1, with 15 bases matching TRBD2. The CDR3 is 16 residues long. CDR1 and CDR2 from the germline V gene are LGHDT and YNNKEL (reference sequence). V dropped 2 bases and J dropped 6; count of bases not matched to a gene: 3. The CDR3 DNA reads TGTGCCAGCAGCCAACTGGGACTAGCGGGGGGTGATACGCAGTATTTT. Residues: CASSQLGLAGGDTQYF.

This clonotype was detected a few times. The rearrangement links TRBV3-1 to TRBJ1-1; tentative D call: TRBD1 (6 bases). There are 13 residues in the CDR3. V shed 4 bases and J shed 5 bases, with 11 bases lying between them. From germline, CDR1 is LGHDT and CDR2 YNNKEL (reference sequence). CDR3 residues: CASSLNQGTEAFF. CDR3 nucleotides: TGTGCCAGCAGCCTCAACCAGGGGACTGAAGCTTTCTTT.

This clonotype turned up a few times. The chain is built from TRBV21-1 and TRBJ2-3; TRBD1, the table's D call, lacks a check against the DNA. TRBV21-1 is described as a pseudogene. The CDR3 has 14 amino acids. In nucleotides, the CDR3 is TGTGCCAGCTCCCGACGGGGGTGCGAAGATACGCAGTATTTT. Encoded protein: CASSRRGCEDTQYF.

The chain links TRBV6-2 or TRBV6-3 to TRBJ2-5; D possibly corresponds to TRBD2 (5 bases). Germline V CDR1 and CDR2: MNHEY, SVGEGT. This CDR3 is built from 13 residues. The V gene lost 6 bases and the J gene lost 5 bases, with 13 bases spanning the gap. CDR3 DNA sequence: TGTGCCAGCAGCCCCACGGGATTTGAGACCCAGTACTTC. Translation gives CASSPTGFETQYF.

The chain couples TRBV24-1 to TRBJ1-2; 9 nucleotides line up with TRBD1. Germline-derived CDR1 and CDR2 are KGHDR and SFDVKD. This CDR3 is 14 amino acids long. The trim removed 3 bases at V and 4 bases at J, leaving 2 bases unmatched. The CDR3 sequence: CATSDQTGGYGYTF. The CDR3 DNA follows: TGTGCCACCAGTGATCAGACAGGGGGCTATGGCTACACCTTC.

This clonotype appeared a few times. The rearrangement uses TRBV4-1 and TRBJ2-3; 10 bases agree with TRBD2. J was trimmed by 5 bases and V by 4 bases; bases with no gene match: 6. CDR1 is MGHRA and CDR2 is YSYEKL in the germline V gene. The CDR3 runs to 15 residues. In DNA form, the CDR3 reads TGCGCCAGCAGCCGAGGACTAGCGGATGAAGATACGCAGTATTTT. Translating gives CASSRGLADEDTQYF.

J is TRBJ1-2 and V is TRBV12-3 or TRBV12-4; D uncertain. This CDR3 comprises 13 residues. V lost 3 bases to trimming and J lost 4 bases, with 9 bases between them. DNA for the CDR3: TGTGCCAGCAGTTTCCGGGTCGGCTATGGCTACACCTTC. Protein sequence: CASSFRVGYGYTF.

The V call is TRBV7-2, the J call TRBJ1-1; D unclear. The CDR3 runs to 13 residues. Trimming shortened V by 3 bases and J by 5 bases, and 10 bases separated the two germline ends. Looked up from germline, CDR1 is SGHTA and CDR2 is FQGNSA. Here the CDR3 reads CASSLDRQTEAFF. In DNA, the CDR3 is TGTGCCAGCAGCTTGGACCGGCAGACTGAAGCTTTCTTT.

This clonotype was recorded a few times. This chain uses TRBV6-5 with TRBJ2-5; a weak D match, TRBD1 (5 bases). There are 14 residues in the CDR3. Trimming shortened V by 2 bases and J by 10 bases, and 17 bases separated the two germline ends. CDR1 and CDR2 from the germline V gene are MNHEY and SVGAGI. Here the CDR3 reads CASSYERQTPFQYF. In DNA form, the CDR3 reads TGTGCCAGCAGTTACGAAAGACAGACCCCGTTCCAGTACTTC.

The rearrangement joins TRBV3-1 to TRBJ2-5; D is ambiguous. CDR3 length: 16 residues. The V gene's germline CDR1 is LGHDT and CDR2 YNNKEL (reference sequence). The V end lost 7 bases, the J end lost 5 bases, and 23 bases lay between the germline ends. DNA of the CDR3: TGTGCCAGCACCTCCCTACGTGGGCGGCTGAGGGAGACCCAGTACTTC. Translation: CASTSLRGRLRETQYF.

The chain joins TRBV20-1 to TRBJ1-2; maybe TRBD1 (5 bases). V was cut by 3 bases and J by 11 bases, with 16 bases left in between. This CDR3 spans 12 amino acids. Germline assignment: CDR1 DFQATT and CDR2 SNEGSKA (reference sequence). The CDR3 bases are TGCAGTGCTAGCCGGGACCTTTACATGTACACCTTC. Translation gives CSASRDLYMYTF.

The gene calls are TRBV5-1 and TRBJ2-3; no reliable D call. Deletions cut 4 bases from V and 2 bases from J, with 8 bases between. Germline CDR1 SGHRS, CDR2 YFSETQ. The CDR3 runs to 13 residues. The CDR3 loop is CASSAAHTDTQYF. CDR3 sequence (DNA): TGCGCCAGCAGCGCGGCACACACAGATACGCAGTATTTT.

This clonotype occurred a few times. Here the CDR3 reads CSATDNEQFF. CDR3 nucleotide sequence: TGCAGTGCTACAGACAATGAGCAGTTCTTC. The rearrangement joins TRBV20-1 to TRBJ2-1; D is uncertain. The CDR3 covers 10 residues. Germline V gene sequence: CDR1 DFQATT, CDR2 SNEGSKA (reference sequence). The V and J ends lost 4 bases and 5 bases respectively, with 3 bases between them.

This clonotype came up a few times. The gene calls are TRBV2 and TRBJ1-5, with a weak D call TRBD1 (5 bases). The V gene's germline CDR1 is SNHLY and CDR2 FYNNEI. The CDR3 contains 13 residues. Deletions cut 7 bases from V and 7 bases from J, with 14 bases between. CDR3 sequence reads: CASNKEGDQPQHF. The CDR3 DNA reads TGTGCCAGCAACAAGGAAGGGGACCAGCCCCAGCATTTT. The full variable domain, its missing parts supplied by reference TRBV2 and TRBJ1-5, is EPEVTQTPSHQVTQMGQEVILRCVPISNHLYFYWYRQILGQKVEFLVSFYNNEISEKSEIFDDQFSVERPDGSNFTLKIRSTKLEDSAMYFCASNKEGDQPQHFGDGTRLSIL.

This clonotype appeared many times. The CDR3 region is CSVVGTDDPGYTF. Here the CDR3 DNA reads TGCAGCGTTGTCGGGACGGACGATCCTGGCTACACCTTC. The chain combines TRBV29-1 with TRBJ1-2, with D possibly TRBD1 on 5 matching bases. The CDR3 contains 13 residues. Germline CDR1 SQVTM, CDR2 ANQGSEA. Trimming took off 4 bases at V and 7 bases at J, with 16 bases between the two ends.

In its sample, this clonotype was seen a few times. This chain joins TRBV6-2 or TRBV6-3 and TRBJ1-2, with TRBD1 matching over 10 bases. Germline lookup yields CDR1 MNHEY and CDR2 SVGEGT. The V segment lost 5 bases and the J segment 8 bases; nucleotides outside the gene matches: 14. CDR3 size: 16 residues. The CDR3 DNA follows: TGTGCCAGCAGTAAGGAAGCCTACCGGGACAGGGGAGGCTACACCTTC. It specifies CASSKEAYRDRGGYTF.